Shown below are 19 T cell receptor beta chains from a single sample sequenced in a study of spatial heterogeneity in lung cancer. TCRdb independently ran MiXCR on the 5' RACE reads; one entry per CDR3 protein. In the table there are about 1,000 distinct CDR3 sequences, roughly a third of which are singletons. For these receptors, no antigen is known. Noted time point: sample taken at primary tumor resection. Findings of the study overall: Counts that tracked tumor mutation counts were those of expanded intratumoral alpha and beta TCRs.

The sequenced sample was lung tumor tissue, obtained at surgery. The receptors derive from a male donor with early-stage non-small cell lung cancer.

This chain uses TRBV29-1 with TRBJ2-7, with TRBD2 as a possible D gene (6 bases). CDR1 and CDR2 from the germline V gene are SQVTM and ANQGSEA. V was clipped by 5 bases and J by 1 base, with 15 bases between them. This CDR3 is 14 amino acids long. In DNA form, the CDR3 reads TGCAGCGTTAGCGAGGGGAGGTTATCCTACGAGCAGTACTTC. This sequence encodes CSVSEGRLSYEQYF.

There are a few counts of this clonotype. V and J are TRBV29-1 and TRBJ1-1; D gene ambiguous. V was clipped by 4 bases and J by 3 bases, with 9 bases between them. Germline assignment: CDR1 SQVTM and CDR2 ANQGSEA. The CDR3 is made up of 12 amino acids. This chain's CDR3 is CSVVETDTEAFF. CDR3 nucleotides: TGCAGCGTTGTTGAGACCGACACTGAAGCTTTCTTT.

The sample holds a few counts of this clonotype. The chain has TRBV12-3 or TRBV12-4 and TRBJ2-5, with 9 nucleotides matching TRBD1. The V segment lost 6 bases and the J segment 2 bases; nucleotides outside the gene matches: 10. The CDR3 is 16 residues long. The CDR3 here is CASRPDRGIEQETQYF. The CDR3, as DNA: TGTGCCAGCAGGCCCGACAGGGGGATCGAACAAGAGACCCAGTACTTC.

This clonotype was seen only a few times. The rearrangement uses TRBV7-2 and TRBJ2-4; the D is unclear. The length of the CDR3 is 11 residues. Trimming left V 8 bases short and J 7 bases short, with 9 bases between. Per germline, CDR1 SGHTA and CDR2 FQGNSA. The CDR3 region has the DNA TGTGCCAGCCTGTCCGGGAACATTCAGTACTTC. As protein: CASLSGNIQYF.

This chain uses TRBV27 with TRBJ1-2, with TRBD1 identical over 8 bases. The CDR3 has 14 residues. The germline gives CDR1 MNHEY, CDR2 SMNVEV (reference sequence). The ends lost 7 bases at V and 8 bases at J; junction bases unmatched: 12. CDR3 sequence: CASTPLAGGVGYTF. The CDR3 DNA follows: TGTGCCAGCACCCCCCTAGCAGGGGGCGTCGGCTACACCTTC.

This clonotype appeared a few times. This clone may be a read error of a much larger clone one base away. The CDR3 here is CASSVSSGSRIGELFF. The CDR3 DNA reads TGTGCCAGCAGCGTTTCTAGCGGGAGCCGCATCGGGGAGCTGTTTTTT. This sequence joins TRBV7-9 and TRBJ2-2; 10 nucleotides line up with TRBD2. The CDR3 spans 16 residues. After removal of 5 bases from V and 7 bases from J, the junction contained 10 bases not matched to a gene. Germline values: CDR1 SEHNR, CDR2 FQNEAQ (reference sequence).

This clonotype was observed a few times. V gene TRBV20-1 combines with J gene TRBJ2-1, with D perhaps matching TRBD2 (5 bases). V shed 1 base and J shed 7 bases, with 20 bases lying between them. CDR3 length: 16 residues. The germline gives CDR1 DFQATT, CDR2 SNEGSKA (reference sequence). The CDR3: CSARGPWTGMLNEQFF. CDR3 sequence (DNA): TGCAGTGCTAGAGGTCCTTGGACGGGAATGCTTAATGAGCAGTTCTTC.

This clonotype was detected once. This sequence joins TRBV6-2 or TRBV6-3 and TRBJ1-4; D is uncertain. The CDR3 is 13 amino acids. With 5 bases removed from V and 6 bases from J, the gap between germline ends came to 10 bases. CDR1 and CDR2 (germline): MNHEY, SVGEGT. In DNA form, the CDR3 reads TGTGCCAGCAGTCGATTTTACGATGAAAAACTGTTTTTT. Translation: CASSRFYDEKLFF.

By its share, this clonotype is medium-sized. This sequence joins TRBV6-6 and TRBJ2-5, with D possibly being TRBD1 or TRBD2 (5 bases each). Germline assignment: CDR1 MNHNY and CDR2 SVGAGI (reference sequence). The ends were cut back, 6 bases at V and 3 bases at J, with 17 bases in the middle. This CDR3 is 15 amino acids long. In nucleotides, the CDR3 is TGTGCCAGCAGCAACCCGGGACGGTTAGAAGAGACCCAGTACTTC. This encodes CASSNPGRLEETQYF.

This clonotype is medium-sized (0.01 to 0.1%) within its sample. J is TRBJ2-7 and V is TRBV28, with TRBD1 matching 7 bases. Unmatched junction bases numbered 12, after V lost 5 bases and J lost 2 bases. Germline CDR1 MDHEN, CDR2 SYDVKM. The CDR3 covers 16 residues. The CDR3 region is CASSGGPGQLAYEQYF. The CDR3 DNA reads as TGTGCCAGCAGTGGGGGCCCGGGACAGCTAGCCTACGAGCAGTACTTC.

This chain connects TRBV6-2 or TRBV6-3 to TRBJ2-1; D possibly corresponds to TRBD2 (6 bases). This CDR3 has 14 residues. Germline assignment: CDR1 MNHEY and CDR2 SVGEGT. Trimming shortened V by 6 bases and J by 0 bases, and 9 bases separated the two germline ends. CDR3 residues: CASSGSLSYNEQFF. CDR3 sequence (DNA): TGTGCCAGCAGCGGGAGTCTCTCCTACAATGAGCAGTTCTTC.

V and J are TRBV20-1 and TRBJ2-7; unclear D gene. Germline V gene data show CDR1 as DFQATT and CDR2 as SNEGSKA (reference sequence). CDR3 length: 14 amino acids. V gave up 1 base and J gave up 9 bases, with 19 bases separating them. CDR3 amino acids: CSARVELRATRQYF. The DNA of the CDR3 is TGCAGTGCTAGAGTGGAGTTAAGGGCGACGAGGCAGTACTTC.

By share, this clonotype ranks as medium-sized. The V gene is TRBV27, the J gene TRBJ1-5; D perhaps matches TRBD1 (5 bases). The CDR3 extends over 14 amino acids. The germline V gene encodes CDR1 MNHEY and CDR2 SMNVEV (reference sequence). V was shortened by 4 bases and J by 6 bases, with 13 bases between the two germline ends. CDR3 sequence reads: CASSSSAGFQPQHF. CDR3 coding DNA: TGTGCCAGCAGTTCCTCAGCAGGGTTTCAGCCCCAGCATTTT.

The chain links TRBV28 to TRBJ1-3; D remains ambiguous. The CDR3 loop spans 15 amino acids. V lost 3 bases and J lost 4, with 13 bases in between. Germline V gives CDR1 MDHEN, CDR2 SYDVKM. The CDR3 DNA sequence: TGTGCCAGCAGTTTTGCAGGCCGCGGGGGAAACACCATATATTTT. Amino acids: CASSFAGRGGNTIYF. Together with reference TRBV28 and TRBJ1-3, the CDR3 gives the full variable domain: DVKVTQSSRYLVKRTGEKVFLECVQDMDHENMFWYRQDPGLGLRLIYFSYDVKMKEKGDIPEGYSVSREKKERFSLILESASTNQTSMYLCASSFAGRGGNTIYFGEGSWLTVV.

The chain employs TRBV29-1 and TRBJ2-1; 14 bases align to TRBD2. Germline CDR1 and CDR2: SQVTM and ANQGSEA. J lost 5 bases, V lost 5 bases, and 8 bases had no gene match. This CDR3 comprises 16 residues. The CDR3 spells CSVFPWTSGRNNEQFF. The DNA for the CDR3 is TGCAGCGTTTTTCCGTGGACTAGCGGGAGGAACAATGAGCAGTTCTTC.

The rearrangement joins TRBV11-2 to TRBJ2-3; 9 positions agree with TRBD2. The ends lost 5 bases at V and 3 bases at J; junction bases unmatched: 9. Germline loops: CDR1 SGHAT, CDR2 FQNNGV. The CDR3 loop spans 16 amino acids. The CDR3 DNA is TGTGCCAGCAGCCCATTAGCGGGGGCCACGACAGATACGCAGTATTTT. This codes for CASSPLAGATTDTQYF.

This clonotype is medium-sized (0.01 to 0.1%) by share. The rearrangement joins TRBV29-1 to TRBJ1-1; D not resolved. There are 11 residues in the CDR3. Germline V gene sequence: CDR1 SQVTM, CDR2 ANQGSEA. V lost 7 bases and J lost 0, with 6 bases in between. The CDR3 nucleotides are TGCAGCGCTGAGATGAACACTGAAGCTTTCTTT. Protein sequence: CSAEMNTEAFF.

By sample fraction, this clonotype is large. The chain couples TRBV11-1 to TRBJ2-1; D is unresolved. The CDR3 is 15 amino acids. The V end lost 0 bases, the J end lost 7 bases, and 13 bases lay between the germline ends. Germline CDR1 and CDR2: SGHAT and FQDESV (reference sequence). CDR3 sequence reads: CASSLALSLLNEQFF. CDR3 DNA sequence: TGTGCCAGCAGCTTAGCGCTAAGCCTTTTAAATGAGCAGTTCTTC. The whole variable domain, remainder taken from reference TRBV11-1 and TRBJ2-1, is EAEVAQSPRYKITEKSQAVAFWCDPISGHATLYWYRQILGQGPELLVQFQDESVVDDSQLPKDRFSAERLKGVDSTLKIQPAELGDSAMYLCASSLALSLLNEQFFGPGTRLTVL.

The V and J genes are TRBV5-1 and TRBJ1-4; 8 bases line up with TRBD1. V lost 4 bases, J lost 3 bases, and 2 bases stayed unmatched. The CDR3 totals 14 residues. Germline CDR1 is SGHRS and CDR2 is YFSETQ. DNA for the CDR3: TGCGCCAGCAGCCAGGGGGCGCCTAATGAAAAACTGTTTTTT. It specifies CASSQGAPNEKLFF.